The rows below give T cell receptor beta chains drawn from one sample of a study of post-analysis software for immune sequencing data. TCRdb reprocessed the PCR reads with MiXCR, giving one entry per CDR3 protein. Counted here are approximately 730,000 distinct CDR3 sequences, about 45% occurring once; the ten biggest clones make up 4% to 5%. The source material was blood. These receptors came from a girl aged 5-17 years with multiple sclerosis. The CDR3 runs from the conserved cysteine through the conserved F or W. A D gene is named only where the DNA matches it firmly. Size values are once, few and many counts, or a class for expanded clones, and some rows have none.

abundance,v_gene,d_gene,j_gene,CDR3aa,CDR3nt
-,TRBV12-3/TRBV12-4,TRBD1,TRBJ1-4,CASSLGGQGRLANEKLFF,TGTGCCAGCAGTTTAGGGGGACAGGGGAGATTGGCTAATGAAAAACTGTTTTTT
many,TRBV6-5,-,TRBJ2-5,CASSRGLQETQYF,TGTGCCAGCAGTCGAGGTCTCCAAGAGACCCAGTACTTC
-,TRBV4-3,-,TRBJ1-6,CASSQGRKTDSPLHF,TGCGCCAGCAGCCAAGGACGGAAGACGGATTCACCCCTCCACTTT
-,TRBV27,TRBD2,TRBJ2-5,CASQAGGLKETQYF,TGTGCCAGCCAAGCGGGAGGCCTAAAAGAGACCCAGTACTTC
-,TRBV9,-,TRBJ2-1,CASSATARTDNEQFF,TGTGCCAGCAGCGCGACGGCTCGAACAGACAATGAGCAGTTCTTC
few,TRBV20-1,-,TRBJ2-7,CSDIPLGSSSYEQYF,TGCAGTGACATACCCTTGGGATCGAGCTCCTACGAGCAGTACTTC
few,TRBV7-3,-,TRBJ2-1,CASSALSQLDEQFF,TGTGCCAGCAGCGCACTGAGCCAGCTGGATGAGCAGTTCTTC
-,TRBV7-2,-,TRBJ1-5,CASSLSNNQPQHF,TGTGCCAGCAGCTTATCCAACAATCAGCCCCAGCATTTT
-,TRBV25-1,-,TRBJ2-1,CASSEISLGDRAYNEQFF,TGTGCCAGCAGTGAAATCAGCTTGGGAGACAGAGCCTACAATGAGCAGTTCTTC
-,TRBV5-1,-,TRBJ2-7,CASSLGLVSYEQYF,TGCGCCAGCAGCTTGGGACTAGTTTCCTACGAGCAGTACTTC
-,TRBV2,-,TRBJ2-7,CASSEGEGGPYEQYF,TGTGCCAGCAGTGAAGGTGAGGGAGGTCCCTACGAGCAGTACTTC
-,TRBV7-2,-,TRBJ2-7,CASSPDITPYEQYF,TGTGCCAGCAGCCCCGACATCACCCCCTACGAACAGTACTTC
few,TRBV6-1,-,TRBJ2-5,CASSESARGETQYF,TGTGCCAGCAGTGAAAGTGCGCGCGGAGAGACCCAGTACTTC
few,TRBV27,-,TRBJ2-1,CASSPLTSSYNEQFF,TGTGCCAGCAGCCCCCTTACCAGCTCCTACAATGAGCAGTTCTTC
-,TRBV6-6,TRBD1,TRBJ2-5,CASSTGQGGGETQYF,TGTGCCAGCAGCACGGGACAGGGGGGGGGAGAGACCCAGTACTTC
-,TRBV12-3/TRBV12-4,-,TRBJ1-1,CASSPPGVNTEAFF,TGTGCCAGCAGCCCCCCCGGGGTGAACACTGAAGCTTTCTTT
once,TRBV28,-,TRBJ1-5,CASTLPGTTNQPRHF,TGTGCCAGCACCCTCCCCGGGACCACCAATCAGCCCCGGCATTTT
-,TRBV7-8,-,TRBJ2-1,CASTRAGVLGNEQFF,TGTGCCAGCACGAGGGCAGGCGTTCTCGGGAATGAGCAGTTCTTC
-,TRBV9,-,TRBJ2-7,CASSVASGGPTYEQYF,TGTGCCAGCAGCGTAGCATCGGGCGGGCCCACCTACGAGCAGTACTTC
-,TRBV5-6,-,TRBJ2-1,CASSRDAGWGRDSPRGEQFF,TGTGCCAGCAGCAGGGACGCAGGTTGGGGGCGGGACTCACCCAGGGGTGAGCAGTTCTTC
few,TRBV28,-,TRBJ1-2,CASSSPYFVAGDNYGYTF,TGTGCCAGCAGTTCGCCATATTTTGTGGCAGGGGATAACTATGGCTACACCTTC
few,TRBV5-1,TRBD1,TRBJ1-2,CASSWGSDRGSSGYTF,TGCGCCAGCAGCTGGGGCTCGGACAGGGGCTCCTCTGGCTACACCTTC
-,TRBV10-2,TRBD2,TRBJ2-7,CASSDSTSGRYEQYF,TGCGCCAGCAGTGATTCGACTAGCGGGAGGTACGAGCAGTACTTC
-,TRBV6-2/TRBV6-3,-,TRBJ2-1,CASSYLAHEQFF,TGTGCCAGCAGTTACCTAGCCCATGAGCAGTTCTTC
-,TRBV7-2,-,TRBJ2-3,CASSLGPHTDTQYF,TGTGCCAGCAGCTTAGGGCCCCACACAGATACGCAGTATTTT
-,TRBV7-2,TRBD1,TRBJ2-7,CASSRLSDRDSYEQYF,TGTGCCAGCAGCCGACTCTCCGACAGGGACTCCTACGAGCAGTACTTC
-,TRBV20-1,TRBD2,TRBJ2-5,CSASKGLAAQETQYF,TGCAGTGCTAGTAAGGGACTAGCGGCCCAAGAGACCCAGTACTTC
-,TRBV13,TRBD2,TRBJ2-1,CASSPEGLAGGDNEQFF,TGTGCCAGCAGCCCCGAGGGGTTAGCGGGAGGGGACAATGAGCAGTTCTTC
-,TRBV7-2,TRBD1,TRBJ2-2,CASSWRGRGQGTGELFF,TGTGCCAGCAGCTGGCGTGGGAGGGGACAGGGGACCGGGGAGCTGTTTTTT
few,TRBV28,-,TRBJ2-1,CASSIPGVANNEQFF,TGTGCCAGCAGTATACCGGGGGTAGCGAACAATGAGCAGTTCTTC
once,TRBV30,TRBD2,TRBJ2-7,CAWSVPSRLAGGRTYEQYF,TGTGCCTGGAGTGTACCCTCCCGGCTAGCGGGAGGTAGGACCTACGAGCAGTACTTC
once,TRBV28,-,TRBJ1-1,CASSLTRIRNTEAFF,TGTGCCAGCAGTTTGACGCGGATAAGGAACACTGAAGCTTTCTTT
-,TRBV20-1,TRBD2,TRBJ2-3,CSARDFGAGGADTQYF,TGCAGTGCTAGAGATTTCGGAGCGGGGGGGGCAGATACGCAGTATTTT
-,TRBV14,-,TRBJ1-2,CASSQGSVSYTF,TGTGCCAGCAGCCAAGGATCAGTGAGCTACACCTTC
-,TRBV20-1,TRBD2,TRBJ2-7,CSARDPVLASGSYEQYF,TGCAGTGCTAGAGATCCGGTTTTGGCTAGCGGGAGCTACGAGCAGTACTTC
-,TRBV20-1,TRBD2,TRBJ2-7,CSANPSGINYEQYF,TGCAGTGCCAACCCTAGCGGGATAAACTACGAGCAGTACTTC
few,TRBV12-3/TRBV12-4,TRBD1,TRBJ2-5,CASRSGGLETQYF,TGTGCCAGCAGGTCAGGGGGTTTGGAGACCCAGTACTTC
-,TRBV2,TRBD1,TRBJ2-5,CASSGVRTGDLQETQYF,TGTGCCAGCAGTGGAGTGAGGACAGGGGACCTCCAAGAGACCCAGTACTTC
-,TRBV7-7,TRBD2,TRBJ2-5,CASSPGTSAGETQYF,TGTGCTAGCAGCCCTGGGACTAGCGCTGGGGAGACCCAGTACTTC
-,TRBV7-2,TRBD2,TRBJ2-1,CASSILGGLAGGPYNEQFF,TGTGCCAGCAGCATCCTCGGCGGTCTAGCGGGAGGACCCTACAATGAGCAGTTCTTC
-,TRBV5-1,TRBD2,TRBJ2-7,CASTRSGMREGTSYEQYF,TGCGCCAGCACCCGCTCGGGGATGCGGGAGGGAACGTCCTACGAGCAGTACTTC
-,TRBV15,-,TRBJ2-1,CATSREIGNRDNEQFF,TGTGCCACCAGCAGAGAGATAGGGAATCGTGACAATGAGCAGTTCTTC
-,TRBV28,-,TRBJ2-4,CASSDSQRGQYF,TGTGCCAGCAGCGACAGCCAAAGAGGGCAGTACTTC
few,TRBV28,TRBD1,TRBJ1-2,CASRQLRGPNGYTF,TGTGCCAGCAGGCAATTGAGGGGGCCCAACGGCTACACCTTC
-,TRBV4-2,TRBD2,TRBJ2-1,CASSQGLAVPVVEQFF,TGTGCCAGCAGCCAAGGACTAGCGGTTCCCGTGGTGGAGCAGTTCTTC
-,TRBV20-1,TRBD2,TRBJ2-7,CSTPLKAGVSEQYF,TGCAGTACCCCGCTAAAGGCGGGAGTATCCGAGCAGTACTTC
many,TRBV5-5,-,TRBJ2-7,CASSTPDLAYEQYF,TGTGCCAGCAGCACCCCGGACCTAGCCTACGAGCAGTACTTC
-,TRBV12-3/TRBV12-4,-,TRBJ1-5,CASSFTSNQPQHF,TGTGCCAGCAGTTTTACTAGCAATCAGCCCCAGCATTTT
-,TRBV6-6,-,TRBJ2-1,CATRGNYNEQFF,TGTGCCACCCGCGGGAACTACAATGAGCAGTTCTTC
-,TRBV12-3/TRBV12-4,-,TRBJ2-7,CASTPNSVEQYF,TGTGCCAGCACCCCCAATTCGGTCGAGCAGTACTTC
-,TRBV2,TRBD2,TRBJ2-1,CASSEELAGNEQFF,TGTGCCAGCAGTGAAGAACTAGCGGGCAATGAGCAGTTCTTC